This paragraph reports one T cell receptor (beta chain). Antigen: not known. The trim removed 1 base at V and 6 bases at J, leaving 6 bases unmatched. The germline CDR1 and CDR2 sequences are SEHNR and FQNEAQ (reference sequence). This CDR3 has 15 residues. TCRdb called the reads again in MiXCR, with one record for every CDR3 protein. The sample records 200,000 or so distinct CDR3 sequences, about 30% being singletons. This sample is part of a study of T cell repertoires in cytomegalovirus infection. Study information: Signatures in public TCR beta sequences pointed to both CMV infection and matching HLA type. Regarding the study as a whole: The response measured ex vivo was dominated by TCR beta clonotypes (HLA-C-restricted and CMV-specific). Summed frequency of public TCR beta families distinguished CMV carriers with the relevant HLA.

The sequenced sample consisted of PBMCs. The V call is TRBV7-9, the J call TRBJ1-5; 7 bases are a match to TRBD1. This sequence originates from a human donor in good health (CMV status not recorded). Some clones in this sample may be carry-over from other donors' samples. In DNA, the CDR3 is TGTGCCAGCAGCTTAGACAGGGGAGGGATTCAGCCCCAGCATTTT. Its translation is CASSLDRGGIQPQHF.